This TCR beta chain was captured in a study of blood T cells in healthy people across ages. V was cut by 4 bases and J by 7 bases, with 11 bases left in between. CDR3 size: 13 residues. Germline V gene data show CDR1 as MNHEY and CDR2 as SVGEGT. Whole-study findings and limits: While age rose, TCR beta diversity per million T cells dropped in a roughly linear way.

Worth noting for this clonotype: The antigen is undetermined.

Sample-barcoded 5' priming and a J-beta primer mix drove a second PCR of 7 to 11 cycles. Each cDNA molecule carried a tag from a template-switch adaptor that contained 12 random nucleotides. Each sample provided no less than 2.5 million CDR3-containing paired-end reads. A single record per CDR3 protein comes from TCRdb applying MiXCR to the 5' RACE reads. The sample has fewer than 2 million distinct CDR3 sequences, about two fifths seen once. Healthy individuals of Caucasian origin from Russia, aged roughly 6 to 100, served as donors. Sequencing used blood. The clonotype comes from a human donor in good health. The gene calls are TRBV6-2 or TRBV6-3 and TRBJ2-4; D remains unclear. CDR3 DNA sequence: TGTGCCAGCAGTTCAGACACAAGTAACATTCAGTACTTC. Residues: CASSSDTSNIQYF.